These T cell receptor beta chains were read from a single sample in a study of immune evolution from preneoplasia to lung adenocarcinoma. The data were produced by immunoSEQ multiplex PCR, yet TCRdb's version contains in-frame clones alone and is incomplete. This sample carries 3,500 to 5,500 clones, around 74% of them seen once, and the ten largest clones take roughly 8%. The sample taken for sequencing was FFPE lung adenocarcinoma in situ tissue. Receptors originate from a person aged 60 to 80 with lung adenocarcinoma. Both conserved end residues are part of each CDR3. The order of the fields is J gene, V gene, CDR3 length, CDR3 protein.

j_call: TRBJ2-3
v_call: TRBV28
cdr3_length: 13
cdr3_aa: CAHKGPSTDTQYF

j_call: TRBJ1-5
v_call: TRBV7-2
cdr3_length: 15
cdr3_aa: CASSSEQGENQPQHF

j_call: TRBJ2-1
v_call: TRBV19
cdr3_length: 13
cdr3_aa: CASSNRGAGEQFF

j_call: TRBJ1-1
v_call: TRBV27
cdr3_length: 13
cdr3_aa: CASSLSENTEAFF

j_call: TRBJ1-2
v_call: TRBV9
cdr3_length: 13
cdr3_aa: CASSVAMGYGYTF

j_call: TRBJ2-3
v_call: TRBV10-3
cdr3_length: 13
cdr3_aa: CATGLAPTDTQYF

j_call: TRBJ2-5
v_call: TRBV29-1
cdr3_length: 14
cdr3_aa: CSARQGVSQETQYF

j_call: TRBJ2-7
v_call: TRBV14
cdr3_length: 13
cdr3_aa: CASSPGHSYEQYF

j_call: TRBJ2-2
v_call: TRBV18
cdr3_length: 14
cdr3_aa: CASSLEVGTGELFF

j_call: TRBJ2-7
v_call: TRBV20-1
cdr3_length: 11
cdr3_aa: CSARGGYEQYF

j_call: TRBJ2-3
v_call: TRBV5-1
cdr3_length: 14
cdr3_aa: CASRKRGLTDTQYF

j_call: TRBJ1-5
v_call: TRBV4-2
cdr3_length: 18
cdr3_aa: CASSQEGRASYSNQPQHF

j_call: TRBJ1-1
v_call: TRBV9
cdr3_length: 16
cdr3_aa: CASSVEGGTRYTEAFF

j_call: TRBJ2-6
v_call: TRBV30
cdr3_length: 16
cdr3_aa: CAWEEQGGSGANVLTF

j_call: TRBJ1-2
v_call: TRBV6-5
cdr3_length: 15
cdr3_aa: CASRPGPSPGSGYTF

j_call: TRBJ2-7
v_call: TRBV7-2
cdr3_length: 15
cdr3_aa: CASSGSGGALGEQYF

j_call: TRBJ1-1
v_call: TRBV2
cdr3_length: 14
cdr3_aa: CASGTGVMNTEAFF

j_call: TRBJ2-7
v_call: TRBV4-3
cdr3_length: 15
cdr3_aa: CASSQDETGGHEQYF

j_call: TRBJ1-1
v_call: TRBV7-3
cdr3_length: 13
cdr3_aa: CASSPSGATEAFF

j_call: TRBJ2-7
v_call: TRBV18
cdr3_length: 14
cdr3_aa: CASSPRDSSYEQYF

j_call: TRBJ2-3
v_call: TRBV28
cdr3_length: 15
cdr3_aa: CASRRTGDLTDTQYF

j_call: TRBJ2-7
v_call: TRBV6-6
cdr3_length: 13
cdr3_aa: CASSRLGEGEQYF

j_call: TRBJ2-5
v_call: TRBV15
cdr3_length: 15
cdr3_aa: CATSSLGQGQETQYF

j_call: TRBJ1-2
v_call: TRBV19
cdr3_length: 13
cdr3_aa: CASSSLDVGDYTF

j_call: TRBJ2-2
v_call: TRBV4-3
cdr3_length: 15
cdr3_aa: CASSQDWDNTGELFF

j_call: TRBJ2-1
v_call: TRBV27
cdr3_length: 15
cdr3_aa: CASRPDGSSYNEQFF

j_call: TRBJ2-3
v_call: TRBV21-1
cdr3_length: 14
cdr3_aa: CASRRQGVGDTQYF

j_call: TRBJ1-6
v_call: TRBV5-1
cdr3_length: 15
cdr3_aa: CASSWDALYNSPLHF

j_call: TRBJ2-1
v_call: TRBV25-1
cdr3_length: 16
cdr3_aa: CASSATTSLPGSEQFF

j_call: TRBJ1-2
v_call: TRBV7-2
cdr3_length: 14
cdr3_aa: CASSLAGFNYGYTF

j_call: TRBJ2-3
v_call: TRBV25-1
cdr3_length: 16
cdr3_aa: CASSDPSGHSTDTQYF

j_call: TRBJ2-1
v_call: TRBV10-2
cdr3_length: 16
cdr3_aa: CASSELAGGSYNEQFF

j_call: TRBJ2-3
v_call: TRBV6-1
cdr3_length: 13
cdr3_aa: CASSRQTTDTQYF

j_call: TRBJ2-3
v_call: TRBV11-2
cdr3_length: 13
cdr3_aa: CASSLEADDTQYF

j_call: TRBJ2-5
v_call: TRBV2
cdr3_length: 14
cdr3_aa: CASSRPEVVETQYF

j_call: TRBJ2-7
v_call: TRBV18
cdr3_length: 18
cdr3_aa: CASSPQSSRGLRFYEQYF

j_call: TRBJ1-3
v_call: TRBV28
cdr3_length: 14
cdr3_aa: CASIAWGSGNTIYF

j_call: TRBJ2-2
v_call: TRBV29-1
cdr3_length: 14
cdr3_aa: CSVEGDSETGELFF

j_call: TRBJ2-5
v_call: TRBV6-1
cdr3_length: 15
cdr3_aa: CASSRGDLTQETQYF